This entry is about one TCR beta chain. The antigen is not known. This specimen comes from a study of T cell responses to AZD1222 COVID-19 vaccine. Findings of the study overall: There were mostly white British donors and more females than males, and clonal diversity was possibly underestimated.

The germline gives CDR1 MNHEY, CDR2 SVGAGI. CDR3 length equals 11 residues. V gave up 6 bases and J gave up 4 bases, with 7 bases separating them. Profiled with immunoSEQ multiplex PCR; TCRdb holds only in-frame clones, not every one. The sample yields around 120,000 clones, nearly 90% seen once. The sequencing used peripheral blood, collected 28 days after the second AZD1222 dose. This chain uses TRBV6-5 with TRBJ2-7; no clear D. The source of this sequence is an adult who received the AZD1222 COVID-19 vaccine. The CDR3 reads CASRNRYEQYF. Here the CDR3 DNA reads TGTGCCAGCAGGAACCGGTACGAGCAGTACTTC.